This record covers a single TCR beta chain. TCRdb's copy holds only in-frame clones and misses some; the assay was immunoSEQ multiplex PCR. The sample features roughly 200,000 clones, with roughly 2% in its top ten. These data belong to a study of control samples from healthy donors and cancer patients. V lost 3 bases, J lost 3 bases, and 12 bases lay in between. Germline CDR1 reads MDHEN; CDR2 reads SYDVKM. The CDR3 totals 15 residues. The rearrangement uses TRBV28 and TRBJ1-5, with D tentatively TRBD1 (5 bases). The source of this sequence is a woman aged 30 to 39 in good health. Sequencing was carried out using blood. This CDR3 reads CASSFRGGFNQPQHF. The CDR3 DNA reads TGTGCCAGCAGTTTCCGGGGGGGATTCAATCAGCCCCAGCATTTT.